The T cell receptor (beta chain) under discussion was sequenced for a study of blood T cell repertoires in COVID-19 (dated by TCRdb to about 2020). Describing the broader study: Collaborator samples came from the United States, Italy and Spain and covered acute and convalescent phases of COVID-19. The material from the prospective study consisted of cDNA or gDNA derived from T cells, B-cell-depleted T cells, or PBMCs. Deeply sampled blood TCRbeta repertoires from subjects exposed to, actively infected with, or recovered from COVID-19 were included in the dataset. The repertoires were released in a freely available public database intended as a resource for research on the immune response to SARS-CoV-2. Samples were obtained from the ongoing ImmuneRACE study (first 160 participants) and from approximately 1,200 subjects provided by 6 global collaborators. A de-identified subject ID, COVID-19 status, age in years and sex were almost always included in the sample metadata. Where available, HLA class I and class II types were taken from metadata supplied by the sample provider and were not determined by assay-based typing.

Overall study results and their limits: The quantity of clinical and demographic metadata differed by source and by participant and was supplied without curation.

For CDR1 and CDR2, the germline V gene lists KGHSH and LQKENI. Relative to germline, V is missing 2 bases and J is missing 2 bases, with 2 bases of the junction outside any gene match. From cysteine to phenylalanine, the CDR3 is 14 amino acids long. Only the CDR3 portion is preserved as DNA: 42 bases, with reading frame beginning at the first base. Turning to this clone: It has no known antigen specificity. Base qualities are not recorded, but no much larger clone differs from it by a single base.

The immunoSEQ Assay, a bias-controlled multiplex PCR, was used to amplify TCRbeta CDR3 regions from genomic DNA. For the original study's pipeline: Within the assay, amplification of reference gene primers was used to estimate how many nucleated cells each sample contained. Sequence reads were collapsed and filtered to measure the absolute abundance of every unique TCRbeta CDR3 rearrangement. For each sample, productive Simpson clonality was calculated as the square root of Simpson's diversity index over productive rearrangements. Not all clones reach the TCRdb copy of this immuneACCESS table, which keeps in-frame sequences only. Checked studies attribute under half of the gap to unresolved V genes and leave the rest unexplained. Clone size and V and J calls were adopted from that table, with D and trimming inferred from the DNA. The sample table lists roughly 200,000 clones, roughly 88% of them with a count of one. The ten largest clones capture about 6% of the sample.

Enrolling through a virtual design, the prospective study's participants ranged in age from roughly 18 to 95 years and lived across roughly 23 United States geographic areas. In the prospective study, participants were assigned to cohorts based on the clinical history participants reported in a screening survey and a study questionnaire. Mobile phlebotomists in the prospective study collected whole blood, serum and a nasopharyngeal or oropharyngeal swab from every participant. Participants in the prospective study had the option to provide additional blood draws and questionnaires over an approximately two-month period. Before DNA extraction, prospective study blood samples were shipped either frozen or at room temperature.

The V and J segments used are TRBV18 and TRBJ2-7; 8 of the junction bases match TRBD1. This TCR was sampled from a man aged 35-49 years with acute COVID-19. Sequenced: PBMCs or T cells enriched from blood (not recorded which). The CDR3 corresponds to CASSPSRGPYEQYF. The sequenced DNA is TGTGCCAGCTCACCATCCAGGGGGCCCTACGAGCAGTACTTC.